The source of this T cell receptor (beta chain) is a study of T cells in Graves' hyperthyroidism and ophthalmopathy. Looking at the study overall: At the time of initial diagnosis and before any treatment, peripheral blood was collected.

General study results and limits: From stable hyperthyroidism, ophthalmopathy was separated by a 13 V-J model.

Amplified TCR beta CDR3 regions came from RNA transcripts. The TCR CDR3 first-round RT-PCR relied on the HTBI primer set. MiXCR, run by TCRdb on the multiplex PCR reads, gives a single entry per CDR3 protein. The data contain around 340,000 distinct CDR3 sequences, around a sixth of them singletons. The study left out patients who had uncontrolled infection, other autoimmune disease, pregnancy or lactation. PBMCs were derived from around 10 ml fresh peripheral blood. Germline CDR1 is DFQATT and CDR2 is SNEGSKA (reference sequence). The V end lost 2 bases, the J end lost 4 bases, and 12 bases lay between the germline ends. The CDR3 is 14 amino acids. For this clonotype: Its target is not known.

The sequence was obtained from a woman aged 45-65 years with Graves' hyperthyroidism. The chain uses TRBV20-1 and TRBJ2-1; either TRBD1 or TRBD2 may supply D (6 bases each). Input material: blood. The CDR3 is CSARSTGTYNEQFF. For the CDR3, the DNA is TGCAGTGCTAGAAGTACAGGGACTTACAATGAGCAGTTCTTC.